A single sample is the source of the 28 T cell receptor beta chains below, sequenced in a study of PD-1 blockade in classical Hodgkin lymphoma. Time point here: cycle 4 day 1 (C4D1), after more than five weeks of nivolumab. Each and every patient relapsed after autologous stem cell transplantation, and patients got differing brentuximab vedotin exposure. The table came from immunoSEQ multiplex PCR; TCRdb's copy has only in-frame clones and leaves some out. The data show 25,000 or so clones, around 89% seen once. The material was peripheral blood mononuclear cells (PBMCs), obtained before the fourth cycle of nivolumab. The origin of the receptors is a human donor with classical Hodgkin lymphoma.

The chain is built from TRBV25-1 and TRBJ1-3; tentative D call: TRBD1 (5 bases). With 1 base removed from V and 0 bases from J, the gap between germline ends came to 10 bases. CDR3 length: 16 residues. The germline CDR1 and CDR2 sequences are MGHDK and SYGVNS. The CDR3 is CASSEWGVGSGNTIYF. The CDR3 DNA sequence: TGTGCCAGCAGTGAATGGGGGGTGGGCTCTGGAAACACCATATATTTT.

The chain couples TRBV6-1 to TRBJ1-5, with D maybe TRBD1 (5 bases). V was pared by 1 base and J by 0 bases, with 19 bases between. The germline gives CDR1 MNHNS, CDR2 SASEGT. The CDR3 loop spans 19 amino acids. The CDR3 sequence is CASSEESWGLGYSNQPQHF. The CDR3 coding sequence is TGTGCCAGCAGTGAAGAAAGTTGGGGGTTGGGGTATAGCAATCAGCCCCAGCATTTT.

The chain couples TRBV11-2 to TRBJ2-7; TRBD2 aligns across 13 bases. Trimming at V came to 4 bases and at J to 3 bases, leaving 6 bases not matched to a gene. The germline CDR1 and CDR2 sequences are SGHAT and FQNNGV. This CDR3 has 16 amino acids. The CDR3 coding sequence is TGTGCCAGCAGCTCGACTAGCGGGGGGCGTATCTACGAGCAGTACTTC. It translates to CASSSTSGGRIYEQYF.

This clone has only one observation. The rearrangement links TRBV6-1 to TRBJ2-1; 11 positions agree with TRBD2. The CDR3 is 15 residues long. The trim removed 7 bases at V and 2 bases at J, leaving 4 bases unmatched. Germline V gene data show CDR1 as MNHNS and CDR2 as SASEGT. The CDR3 loop reads CASTTSGGAYNEQFF. As DNA, the CDR3 is TGTGCCAGCACCACTAGCGGGGGAGCCTACAATGAGCAGTTCTTC.

V is TRBV7-6 and J is TRBJ2-5, with a tentative D call TRBD1 (5 bases). CDR1 and CDR2 from the germline V gene are SGHVS and FNYEAQ. Trimming left V 3 bases short and J 3 bases short, with 8 bases between. The CDR3 sequence is 13 residues long. The CDR3 DNA follows: TGTGCCAGCAGCTTTCTAGGGGAAGAGACCCAGTACTTC. It translates to CASSFLGEETQYF.

The chain has TRBV5-1 and TRBJ1-2, with D perhaps matching TRBD1 (5 bases). CDR3 length: 14 residues. Germline-derived CDR1 and CDR2 are SGHRS and YFSETQ. Trimming took 4 bases from V and 8 from J, leaving 18 bases between them. The CDR3 protein is CASSLRDAGLGYTF. CDR3 coding DNA: TGCGCCAGCAGCCTCCGGGACGCAGGGTTAGGCTACACCTTC.

This clone was counted a single time. This chain connects TRBV7-9 to TRBJ2-3; 12 nucleotides align to TRBD2. The CDR3 length is 17 residues. Trimming at V came to 0 bases and at J to 6 bases, leaving 7 bases not matched to a gene. CDR1 is SEHNR and CDR2 is FQNEAQ in the germline V gene (reference sequence). CDR3 residues: CASSLAASGRAADTQYF. The CDR3 DNA reads as TGTGCCAGCAGCTTAGCGGCTAGCGGGAGGGCCGCCGATACGCAGTATTTT.

The chain carries TRBV14 and TRBJ1-1, with D hard to call. V gave up 4 bases and J gave up 2 bases, with 8 bases separating them. This CDR3 contains 13 residues. Germline V lookup: CDR1 SGHDN, CDR2 FVKESK. CDR3 amino acids: CASSRTRNTEAFF. The CDR3 DNA sequence: TGTGCCAGCAGCCGAACACGTAACACTGAAGCTTTCTTT.

The chain couples TRBV11-2 to TRBJ2-7, with D possibly matching TRBD1 (6 bases). There are 15 residues in the CDR3. V was shortened by 5 bases and J by 6 bases, with 20 bases between the two germline ends. Germline V gives CDR1 SGHAT, CDR2 FQNNGV. The CDR3 here is CASSPPSQGMGEQYF. The CDR3 DNA reads as TGTGCCAGCAGCCCGCCGTCCCAGGGGATGGGCGAGCAGTACTTC.

V gene TRBV30 combines with J gene TRBJ1-4, with 7 bases identical to TRBD1. The V gene's germline CDR1 is GTSNPN and CDR2 SVGIG (reference sequence). CDR3 length: 13 residues. J was trimmed by 8 bases and V by 3 bases; bases with no gene match: 6. This CDR3 reads CAWSGGGDEKLFF. CDR3 sequence (DNA): TGTGCCTGGAGCGGAGGGGGCGACGAAAAACTGTTTTTT.

The gene calls are TRBV5-1 and TRBJ2-2, with D possibly matching TRBD1 (6 bases). The germline CDR1 and CDR2 sequences are SGHRS and YFSETQ. This CDR3 is built from 16 residues. Trimming took off 4 bases at V and 1 base at J, with 14 bases between the two ends. Here the CDR3 DNA reads TGCGCCAGCAGCGTAACAGGGTCCGGGAACACCGGGGAGCTGTTTTTT. Translating it yields CASSVTGSGNTGELFF.

With respect to this clone: In the same sample, other DNA sequences code for this CDR3. The rearrangement links TRBV6-5 to TRBJ1-2; D unresolved. The CDR3 is made up of 14 amino acids. V was shortened by 9 bases and J by 2 bases, with 16 bases between the two germline ends. Germline-derived CDR1 and CDR2 are MNHEY and SVGAGI. The CDR3 here is CASRSSTRNYGYTF. The DNA for the CDR3 is TGTGCCAGTAGGTCCAGTACAAGAAACTATGGCTACACCTTC.

This sequence joins TRBV6-5 and TRBJ2-7; D tentatively reads TRBD1 or TRBD2 (6 bases each). Germline V gene lookup returns CDR1 MNHEY and CDR2 SVGAGI. Between the trimmed V and J ends, which lost 6 bases and 3 bases, there was a span of 15 bases. The CDR3 sequence is 14 residues long. DNA of the CDR3: TGTGCCAGCAGCAACGCCGGGGGCCTCTACGAGCAGTACTTC. Residues: CASSNAGGLYEQYF.

The table lists this clone with a count of one. The chain uses TRBV6-5 and TRBJ2-7, with TRBD1 matching 8 bases. V lost 2 bases to trimming and J lost 4 bases; unmatched junction nucleotides: 4. The CDR3 length is 14 residues. Germline V gives CDR1 MNHEY, CDR2 SVGAGI. CDR3 in DNA: TGTGCCAGCAGTTACGACTGGACAGGGTACGAGCAGTACTTC. Its translation: CASSYDWTGYEQYF.

Comment on this clone: At the DNA level, this CDR3 is encoded by other sequences in the same sample as well. This chain uses TRBV9 with TRBJ1-2, with TRBD1 matching over 8 bases. From germline, CDR1 is SGDLS and CDR2 YYNGEE. This CDR3 spans 15 amino acids. Trimming removed 1 base from V and 6 bases from J; junction bases left unmatched: 8. CDR3 amino acids: CASSVIPGGSDGYTF. CDR3 coding DNA: TGTGCCAGCAGCGTAATTCCAGGGGGCTCGGATGGCTACACCTTC.

This chain joins TRBV7-9 and TRBJ1-3; D possibly corresponds to TRBD1 (6 bases). CDR1 is SEHNR and CDR2 is FQNEAQ in the germline V gene (reference sequence). Deletions cut 3 bases from V and 7 bases from J, with 13 bases between. CDR3 length equals 14 residues. In nucleotides, the CDR3 is TGTGCCAGCAGCTTGGGGACACTCGGGAACACCATATATTTT. This codes for CASSLGTLGNTIYF.

The table lists this clone with a count of one. The chain joins TRBV5-1 to TRBJ2-3; no clear D gene. Germline lookup yields CDR1 SGHRS and CDR2 YFSETQ. V dropped 4 bases and J dropped 0 bases, with 9 bases sitting between them. This CDR3 comprises 14 residues. The CDR3 sequence is CASSAASSTDTQYF. CDR3 nucleotide sequence: TGCGCCAGCAGCGCGGCCTCTAGCACAGATACGCAGTATTTT.

This clone was recorded once. The rearrangement links TRBV9 to TRBJ1-1; D gene uncertain. Between the trimmed V and J ends, which lost 0 bases and 1 base, there was a span of 7 bases. CDR1 is SGDLS, CDR2 YYNGEE, per germline. This CDR3 region has 14 residues. Here the CDR3 reads CASSVGQSNTEAFF. Here the CDR3 DNA reads TGTGCCAGCAGCGTAGGCCAGTCGAACACTGAAGCTTTCTTT. The whole variable domain, filled in from reference TRBV9 and TRBJ1-1, reads DSGVTQTPKHLITATGQRVTLRCSPRSGDLSVYWYQQSLDQGLQFLIQYYNGEERAKGNILERFSAQQFPDLHSELNLSSLELGDSALYFCASSVGQSNTEAFFGQGTRLTVV.

The chain links TRBV11-2 to TRBJ2-2, with 7 positions matching TRBD2. Germline V CDR1 and CDR2: SGHAT, FQNNGV. The CDR3 contains 13 residues. The ends lost 11 bases at V and 3 bases at J; junction bases unmatched: 6. Here the CDR3 reads CAFLAAYTGELFF. CDR3 DNA: TGTGCCTTCCTAGCGGCGTACACCGGGGAGCTGTTTTTT.

This chain links TRBV5-4 with TRBJ1-1; 7 bases agree with TRBD1. CDR3 length: 13 amino acids. J lost 4 bases, V lost 5 bases, and 5 bases had no gene match. The germline V gene has CDR1 SGHNT and CDR2 YYREEE (reference sequence). CDR3 amino acids: CASRLNRGTEAFF. The CDR3 DNA sequence: TGTGCCAGCAGACTCAACAGGGGCACTGAAGCTTTCTTT.

This clone came up once. CDR3 loop: CASLRWADRETQYF. The CDR3 DNA reads TGTGCCAGCCTAAGGTGGGCCGATCGGGAGACCCAGTACTTC. The rearrangement uses TRBV28 and TRBJ2-5; no reliable D call. Germline CDR1 reads MDHEN; CDR2 reads SYDVKM. The CDR3 sequence is 14 residues long. V was shortened by 8 bases and J by 5 bases, with 18 bases between the two germline ends.

J is TRBJ2-5 and V is TRBV10-2, with 11 bases identical to TRBD2. The CDR3 spans 15 residues. Germline loops: CDR1 WSHSY, CDR2 SAAADI. With 8 bases clipped from V and 1 base from J, the junction kept 6 bases outside the gene matches. The CDR3 region has the DNA TGCGCCAGCGCCCTAGCGGGGGGAATCCAAGAGACCCAGTACTTC. Amino acid sequence: CASALAGGIQETQYF.

Of note for this clone: Other DNA sequences of this sample code for an identical CDR3. The rearrangement uses TRBV5-1 and TRBJ2-2; 7 nucleotides line up with TRBD2. The V gene end was trimmed by 4 bases and the J gene end by 4 bases; junction bases not matched to a gene: 7. This CDR3 is 15 amino acids long. Germline V gives CDR1 SGHRS, CDR2 YFSETQ. CDR3 DNA: TGCGCCAGCAGCCCCCGGACTAGTCGCACCGGGGAGCTGTTTTTT. The encoded protein is CASSPRTSRTGELFF.

V usage is TRBV2 and J usage is TRBJ2-7, with 7 bases identical to TRBD2. V lost 6 bases, J lost 6 bases, and 5 bases stayed unmatched. Per the germline V gene, CDR1 is SNHLY and CDR2 is FYNNEI. The CDR3 is 12 amino acids. CDR3 in DNA: TGTGCCAGCAGGGAGACTAGCTCCGAGCAGTACTTC. Translation: CASRETSSEQYF.

This chain connects TRBV2 to TRBJ1-5; 9 bases are shared with TRBD1. J lost 2 bases, V lost 4 bases, and 0 bases had no gene match. CDR3 length: 14 residues. CDR1 is SNHLY, CDR2 FYNNEI, per germline. The CDR3 DNA reads TGTGCCAGCAGTGGGGACAGGGGCAATCAGCCCCAGCATTTT. Amino acids: CASSGDRGNQPQHF.

The chain joins TRBV2 to TRBJ2-7; 9 positions match TRBD1. This CDR3 comprises 14 residues. V gave up 6 bases and J gave up 2 bases; unmatched junction bases: 5. Germline values: CDR1 SNHLY, CDR2 FYNNEI. The CDR3 loop reads CASSFGTGPYEQYF. For the CDR3, the DNA is TGTGCCAGCAGCTTCGGGACAGGGCCCTACGAGCAGTACTTC.

The chain uses TRBV9 and TRBJ1-5; D remains unclear. Trimming removed 2 bases at V and 7 bases at J, with 13 bases between. This CDR3 is 14 amino acids long. CDR1 and CDR2 from the germline V gene are SGDLS and YYNGEE. The CDR3 loop reads CASSVGVSRQPQHF. DNA of the CDR3: TGTGCCAGCAGCGTTGGGGTCTCTAGACAGCCCCAGCATTTT. Full variable domain (remainder filled in from reference TRBV9 and TRBJ1-5): DSGVTQTPKHLITATGQRVTLRCSPRSGDLSVYWYQQSLDQGLQFLIQYYNGEERAKGNILERFSAQQFPDLHSELNLSSLELGDSALYFCASSVGVSRQPQHFGDGTRLSIL.

V and J are TRBV19 and TRBJ1-2; no definite D call. Germline lookup yields CDR1 LNHDA and CDR2 SQIVND (reference sequence). This CDR3 has 14 residues. The V and J ends lost 1 base and 4 bases respectively, with 10 bases between them. CDR3 loop: CASSIVPGSYGYTF. CDR3 bases: TGTGCCAGTAGTATAGTTCCCGGCTCCTATGGCTACACCTTC.